Below, 26 T cell receptor beta chains from the same sample are listed, as sequenced in a study of CD8 T cells in Susac syndrome. An input of roughly 0.45 to 1 ug of RNA was subjected to reverse transcription using random hexamers. TCRdb redid the calling of the immunoSEQ multiplex PCR reads with MiXCR, one entry per CDR3 protein. The sample has about 120,000 distinct CDR3 sequences; approximately 91% are singletons. Sequences were obtained from CD4+ T cells from PBMCs. These receptors were obtained from a human donor in good health.

This chain connects TRBV7-2 to TRBJ2-7; 9 bases fit TRBD2. From germline, CDR1 is SGHTA and CDR2 FQGNSA. The CDR3 is 14 amino acids. J gave up 0 bases and V 6 bases, and 3 bases lay outside the gene matches. DNA for the CDR3: TGTGCCAGCAGGCCAGCGGGGGGCTCCTACGAGCAGTACTTC. This codes for CASRPAGGSYEQYF.

V and J are TRBV5-1 and TRBJ1-5; tentative D call: TRBD1 (6 bases). In germline, CDR1 is SGHRS, CDR2 YFSETQ. The CDR3 is made up of 15 amino acids. Deletions cut 0 bases from V and 5 bases from J, with 12 bases between. The CDR3 bases are TGCGCCAGCAGCTTGGAGGGGGGAAGGGATCAGCCCCAGCATTTT. Amino acid sequence: CASSLEGGRDQPQHF.

The CDR3 DNA follows: TGTGCCAGCAGCCTCGACAGAGCCTACACCTTC. Protein sequence: CASSLDRAYTF. The V and J genes are TRBV7-9 and TRBJ1-2, with a possible D match to TRBD1 (5 bases). V lost 5 bases and J 10 bases, leaving 11 bases between the germline ends. Germline V gives CDR1 SEHNR, CDR2 FQNEAQ (reference sequence). CDR3 length: 11 amino acids.

CDR3 coding DNA: TGTGCCAGCAGCCACCCACAGGGGGGGGCCAACGTCCTGACTTTC. It is translated as CASSHPQGGANVLTF. The chain couples TRBV14 to TRBJ2-6; 7 nucleotides match TRBD1. With V trimmed by 3 bases and J by 4 bases, 3 bases remained unmatched. The CDR3 covers 15 residues. Germline values: CDR1 SGHDN, CDR2 FVKESK.

J is TRBJ1-1 and V is TRBV2, with D perhaps TRBD1 (6 bases). V lost 8 bases to trimming and J lost 0 bases, with 10 bases between them. The CDR3 covers 13 residues. The germline gives CDR1 SNHLY, CDR2 FYNNEI. The CDR3, as DNA: TGTGCCAGCCCGGGACAAATGAACACTGAAGCTTTCTTT. Translation gives CASPGQMNTEAFF.

This chain joins TRBV27 and TRBJ2-6; D is ambiguous. Germline V gene lookup returns CDR1 MNHEY and CDR2 SMNVEV (reference sequence). The CDR3 length is 17 residues. The V and J ends lost 0 bases and 4 bases respectively, with 13 bases between them. The CDR3 region has the DNA TGTGCCAGCAGTTTATCAGGGCTTCGTCGGGGGGCCAACGTCCTGACTTTC. This encodes CASSLSGLRRGANVLTF.

V gene TRBV5-1 combines with J gene TRBJ2-3; no clear D gene. The CDR3 is made up of 15 amino acids. Trimming took off 4 bases at V and 0 bases at J, with 12 bases between the two ends. From germline, CDR1 is SGHRS and CDR2 YFSETQ. In DNA form, the CDR3 reads TGCGCCAGCAGCAAGGACGGGCCCAGCACAGATACGCAGTATTTT. Encoded protein: CASSKDGPSTDTQYF.

To note about this clonotype: An end of the junction differs from the germline gene, which may be a read error. This chain joins TRBV14 and TRBJ1-1; TRBD1 is a possible D gene (5 bases). This CDR3 has 13 residues. Germline V CDR1 and CDR2: SGHDN, FVKESK. The CDR3: CASSRDRISISLF. The DNA of the CDR3 is TGTGCCAGCAGCCGGGACCGTATATCTATCTCCCTCTTT.

The J gene is TRBJ2-7, the V gene TRBV5-1; either TRBD1 or TRBD2 may supply D (6 bases each). CDR3 length equals 11 residues. Germline V gene lookup returns CDR1 SGHRS and CDR2 YFSETQ. Trimming cost V 6 bases and J 5 bases, with 9 bases left between them. CDR3 region: CASMRDNEQYF. For the CDR3, the DNA is TGCGCCAGCATGCGGGACAACGAGCAGTACTTC.

The V call is TRBV4-3, the J call TRBJ1-2; possible D gene TRBD1, 5 bases. CDR3 length equals 16 residues. Per the germline V gene, CDR1 is LGHNA and CDR2 is YSLEER. Trimming stripped 0 bases from V and 2 bases from J, with 13 bases between. CDR3 protein: CASSQDFRRANYGYTF. DNA of the CDR3: TGCGCCAGCAGCCAAGATTTCCGCAGGGCGAACTATGGCTACACCTTC.

V is TRBV20-1 and J is TRBJ2-1, with 7 nucleotides matching TRBD2. V shed 3 bases, J shed 0 bases, and the junction held 5 bases outside the gene matches. Germline loops: CDR1 DFQATT, CDR2 SNEGSKA (reference sequence). The CDR3 totals 15 residues. CDR3: CSARGGGSSYNEQFF. CDR3 bases: TGCAGTGCTAGGGGAGGCGGGAGCTCCTACAATGAGCAGTTCTTC.

The gene calls are TRBV7-6 and TRBJ2-1, with 8 nucleotides matching TRBD2. The CDR3 runs to 21 residues. Germline CDR1 and CDR2: SGHVS and FNYEAQ. Trimming cost V 5 bases and J 3 bases; bases outside gene matches: 24. As DNA, the CDR3 is TGTGCCAGCAGCGAGCCCCGGGACACTCTCCTCGGGGGGGACGTCTACAATGAGCAGTTCTTC. Protein sequence: CASSEPRDTLLGGDVYNEQFF.

V gene TRBV6-2 or TRBV6-3 combines with J gene TRBJ2-1; TRBD2 agrees at 8 bases. CDR1 is MNHEY, CDR2 SVGEGT, per germline. This CDR3 contains 12 residues. Trimming cost V 9 bases and J 5 bases; bases outside gene matches: 3. The CDR3 region is CARNGGDNEQFF. DNA for the CDR3: TGTGCCAGAAACGGGGGGGACAATGAGCAGTTCTTC.

In this sample, this clonotype turned up a few times. This chain links TRBV7-2 with TRBJ1-2; unclear D gene. V lost 5 bases and J lost 0, with 10 bases in between. Germline V gives CDR1 SGHTA, CDR2 FQGNSA. The CDR3 runs to 14 residues. CDR3 sequence (DNA): TGTGCCAGCAGCCCCACCGGGTCTAACTATGGCTACACCTTC. Amino acid sequence: CASSPTGSNYGYTF. Complete variable domain (other parts from reference TRBV7-2 and TRBJ1-2): GAGVSQSPSNKVTEKGKDVELRCDPISGHTALYWYRQSLGQGLEFLIYFQGNSAPDKSGLPSDRFSAERTGGSVSTLTIQRTQQEDSAVYLCASSPTGSNYGYTFGSGTRLTVV.

V usage is TRBV29-1 and J usage is TRBJ2-7; D may be TRBD2 (7 bases). The CDR3 is 11 amino acids. V lost 4 bases and J lost 5, with 9 bases in between. The V gene's germline CDR1 is SQVTM and CDR2 ANQGSEA. The CDR3 DNA reads as TGCAGCGTTGGGGAGGGGGACGAGCAGTACTTC. Protein: CSVGEGDEQYF.

This rearrangement joins TRBV6-5 to TRBJ2-5; 7 positions agree with TRBD2. V trimming: 6 bases; J trimming: 5 bases; junction bases outside the gene matches: 15. Germline values: CDR1 MNHEY, CDR2 SVGAGI. This CDR3 is 16 amino acids long. CDR3 region: CASSYATRGMGETQYF. CDR3 sequence (DNA): TGTGCCAGCAGCTACGCCACGCGGGGGATGGGGGAGACCCAGTACTTC.

This clonotype was observed a handful of times. The V gene is TRBV7-3, the J gene TRBJ1-1; 7 bases are shared with TRBD1. With 4 bases clipped from V and 3 bases from J, the junction kept 2 bases outside the gene matches. Per the germline V gene, CDR1 is SGHTA and CDR2 is FQGTGA. The CDR3 totals 13 residues. DNA of the CDR3: TGTGCCAGCAGCTCCCAGGGGGACACTGAAGCTTTCTTT. Protein: CASSSQGDTEAFF.

V and J are TRBV18 and TRBJ1-1; D remains ambiguous. This CDR3 contains 11 residues. V was clipped by 2 bases and J by 7 bases, with 5 bases between them. Germline V lookup: CDR1 KGHSH, CDR2 LQKENI. This CDR3 is CASSPKDEAFF. The DNA for the CDR3 is TGTGCCAGCTCACCAAAGGATGAAGCTTTCTTT.

The genes are TRBV11-1 and TRBJ2-7; 11 nucleotides match TRBD2. The ends lost 5 bases at V and 3 bases at J; junction bases unmatched: 6. CDR3 length equals 15 residues. CDR1 and CDR2 from the germline V gene are SGHAT and FQDESV (reference sequence). CDR3 in amino acids: CASSEKLAGDYEQYF. The CDR3 region has the DNA TGTGCCAGCAGCGAAAAACTAGCGGGGGACTACGAGCAGTACTTC.

This clonotype is a singleton in its sample. The chain carries TRBV20-1 and TRBJ1-1; possible D gene TRBD1, 6 bases. Per germline, CDR1 DFQATT and CDR2 SNEGSKA (reference sequence). This CDR3 comprises 16 residues. The V end lost 1 base, the J end lost 5 bases, and 20 bases lay between the germline ends. CDR3: CSARGGMTGFSTEAFF. CDR3 bases: TGCAGTGCTAGAGGTGGAATGACAGGCTTCTCGACTGAAGCTTTCTTT.

In nucleotides, the CDR3 is TGTGCCAGCAGCCAAGGACAGTTAAATCAGCCCCAGCATTTT. It specifies CASSQGQLNQPQHF. This rearrangement joins TRBV16 to TRBJ1-5, with D tentatively TRBD1 (6 bases). V was shortened by 2 bases and J by 4 bases, with 9 bases between the two germline ends. The CDR3 consists of 14 residues. Per the germline V gene, CDR1 is KGHSY and CDR2 is FQNENV. Full variable domain (outside the CDR3, taken from reference TRBV16 and TRBJ1-5): GEEVAQTPKHLVRGEGQKAKLYCAPIKGHSYVFWYQQVLKNEFKFLISFQNENVFDETGMPKERFSAKCLPNSPCSLEIQATKLEDSAVYFCASSQGQLNQPQHFGDGTRLSIL.

V usage is TRBV20-1 and J usage is TRBJ1-2; no reliable D call. Between the trimmed V and J ends, which lost 6 bases and 9 bases, there was a span of 20 bases. Germline values: CDR1 DFQATT, CDR2 SNEGSKA (reference sequence). The CDR3 length is 13 residues. This chain's CDR3 is CSAENTRALSYTF. For the CDR3, the DNA is TGCAGTGCCGAGAATACTAGGGCTCTTAGCTACACCTTC.

CDR3 region: CASSYPASGRSRDYYNEQFF. CDR3 in DNA: TGTGCCAGCAGTTACCCCGCTAGCGGGAGGTCCCGAGACTACTACAATGAGCAGTTCTTC. V and J are TRBV6-2 or TRBV6-3 and TRBJ2-1; TRBD2 matches at 11 bases. CDR1 and CDR2 from the germline V gene are MNHEY and SVGEGT. J lost 3 bases, V lost 2 bases, and 15 bases had no gene match. The CDR3 runs to 20 residues.

This clonotype showed up just once. V and J are TRBV19 and TRBJ2-2, with unresolved D. With 2 bases removed from V and 0 bases from J, the gap between germline ends came to 7 bases. This CDR3 is 15 amino acids long. CDR1 is LNHDA, CDR2 SQIVND, per germline (reference sequence). CDR3 DNA sequence: TGTGCCAGTAGTATAATCGGCCCGAACACCGGGGAGCTGTTTTTT. As protein: CASSIIGPNTGELFF. Filled out from reference TRBV19 and TRBJ2-2, the complete variable domain reads DGGITQSPKYLFRKEGQNVTLSCEQNLNHDAMYWYRQDPGQGLRLIYYSQIVNDFQKGDIAEGYSVSREKKESFPLTVTSAQKNPTAFYLCASSIIGPNTGELFFGEGSRLTVL.

This chain joins TRBV7-3 and TRBJ2-3; 7 positions match TRBD1. V gave up 4 bases and J gave up 1 base; unmatched junction bases: 23. The germline CDR1 and CDR2 sequences are SGHTA and FQGTGA. The CDR3 has 21 amino acids. The CDR3 nucleotides read TGTGCCAGCAGCTCCCTCGTTCGGAGCCCTCTGACAGGGTCGGGCACAGATACGCAGTATTTT. Translation gives CASSSLVRSPLTGSGTDTQYF.

V is TRBV3-1 and J is TRBJ1-2; weak D call: TRBD1 (6 bases). Trimming shortened V by 0 bases and J by 7 bases, and 9 bases separated the two germline ends. Germline V lookup: CDR1 LGHDT, CDR2 YNNKEL (reference sequence). The CDR3 spans 13 residues. The CDR3 region has the DNA TGTGCCAGCAGCCAAGATCCCAGGGGTGGCTACACCTTC. Its translation is CASSQDPRGGYTF.